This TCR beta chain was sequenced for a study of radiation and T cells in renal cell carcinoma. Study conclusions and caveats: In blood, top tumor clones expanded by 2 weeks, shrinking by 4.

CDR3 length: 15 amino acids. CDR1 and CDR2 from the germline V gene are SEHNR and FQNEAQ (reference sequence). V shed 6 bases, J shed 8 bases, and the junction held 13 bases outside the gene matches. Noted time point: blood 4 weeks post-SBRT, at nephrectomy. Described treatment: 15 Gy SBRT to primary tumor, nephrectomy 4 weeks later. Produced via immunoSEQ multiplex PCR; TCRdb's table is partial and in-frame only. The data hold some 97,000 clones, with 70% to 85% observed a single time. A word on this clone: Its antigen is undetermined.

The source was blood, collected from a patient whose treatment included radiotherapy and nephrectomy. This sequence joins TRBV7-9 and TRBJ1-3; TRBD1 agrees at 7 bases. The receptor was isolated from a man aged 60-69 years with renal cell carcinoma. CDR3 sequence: CASRGYGQVVDTIYF. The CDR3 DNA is TGTGCCAGCAGAGGGTATGGACAGGTTGTAGACACCATATATTTT.